One T cell receptor (beta chain) is described in this entry. Antigen unknown. This entry is derived from a study of shared clonotypes between healthy human individuals. Study overall: CD4 naive cells filled three plates per donor, CD4 memory three, CD8 naive two and CD8 memory one. Study findings and constraints: Compared with memory subsets, naive subsets generally had larger estimated richness.

Each PCR replicate from the sorted subsets contained about 200 ng DNA, which is some 32,000 T cell genomes. Assay: immunoSEQ multiplex PCR; the TCRdb copy retains only in-frame clones and omits some. The sample lists just over 2,000,000 clones, about 95% seen once, with around 1.1% in the top ten. The length of the CDR3 is 14 residues. The junction had 14 bases not matched to a gene; V was cut back by 8 bases and J by 10 bases. Germline V lookup: CDR1 MDHEN, CDR2 SYDVKM. It was CD45RO-negative cells, positively selected for CCR7, that made up naive CD8 cells, with terminally differentiated effector memory CD45RA+ cells excluded.

The chain joins TRBV28 to TRBJ2-5; TRBD2 aligns across 9 bases. This TCR derives from a man aged 18 to 29 in good health. Material: naive CD8+ T cells sorted from blood. CDR3: CASGGGGTSRDQYF. CDR3 DNA sequence: TGTGCCAGCGGCGGGGGGGGGACATCCAGAGACCAGTACTTC.